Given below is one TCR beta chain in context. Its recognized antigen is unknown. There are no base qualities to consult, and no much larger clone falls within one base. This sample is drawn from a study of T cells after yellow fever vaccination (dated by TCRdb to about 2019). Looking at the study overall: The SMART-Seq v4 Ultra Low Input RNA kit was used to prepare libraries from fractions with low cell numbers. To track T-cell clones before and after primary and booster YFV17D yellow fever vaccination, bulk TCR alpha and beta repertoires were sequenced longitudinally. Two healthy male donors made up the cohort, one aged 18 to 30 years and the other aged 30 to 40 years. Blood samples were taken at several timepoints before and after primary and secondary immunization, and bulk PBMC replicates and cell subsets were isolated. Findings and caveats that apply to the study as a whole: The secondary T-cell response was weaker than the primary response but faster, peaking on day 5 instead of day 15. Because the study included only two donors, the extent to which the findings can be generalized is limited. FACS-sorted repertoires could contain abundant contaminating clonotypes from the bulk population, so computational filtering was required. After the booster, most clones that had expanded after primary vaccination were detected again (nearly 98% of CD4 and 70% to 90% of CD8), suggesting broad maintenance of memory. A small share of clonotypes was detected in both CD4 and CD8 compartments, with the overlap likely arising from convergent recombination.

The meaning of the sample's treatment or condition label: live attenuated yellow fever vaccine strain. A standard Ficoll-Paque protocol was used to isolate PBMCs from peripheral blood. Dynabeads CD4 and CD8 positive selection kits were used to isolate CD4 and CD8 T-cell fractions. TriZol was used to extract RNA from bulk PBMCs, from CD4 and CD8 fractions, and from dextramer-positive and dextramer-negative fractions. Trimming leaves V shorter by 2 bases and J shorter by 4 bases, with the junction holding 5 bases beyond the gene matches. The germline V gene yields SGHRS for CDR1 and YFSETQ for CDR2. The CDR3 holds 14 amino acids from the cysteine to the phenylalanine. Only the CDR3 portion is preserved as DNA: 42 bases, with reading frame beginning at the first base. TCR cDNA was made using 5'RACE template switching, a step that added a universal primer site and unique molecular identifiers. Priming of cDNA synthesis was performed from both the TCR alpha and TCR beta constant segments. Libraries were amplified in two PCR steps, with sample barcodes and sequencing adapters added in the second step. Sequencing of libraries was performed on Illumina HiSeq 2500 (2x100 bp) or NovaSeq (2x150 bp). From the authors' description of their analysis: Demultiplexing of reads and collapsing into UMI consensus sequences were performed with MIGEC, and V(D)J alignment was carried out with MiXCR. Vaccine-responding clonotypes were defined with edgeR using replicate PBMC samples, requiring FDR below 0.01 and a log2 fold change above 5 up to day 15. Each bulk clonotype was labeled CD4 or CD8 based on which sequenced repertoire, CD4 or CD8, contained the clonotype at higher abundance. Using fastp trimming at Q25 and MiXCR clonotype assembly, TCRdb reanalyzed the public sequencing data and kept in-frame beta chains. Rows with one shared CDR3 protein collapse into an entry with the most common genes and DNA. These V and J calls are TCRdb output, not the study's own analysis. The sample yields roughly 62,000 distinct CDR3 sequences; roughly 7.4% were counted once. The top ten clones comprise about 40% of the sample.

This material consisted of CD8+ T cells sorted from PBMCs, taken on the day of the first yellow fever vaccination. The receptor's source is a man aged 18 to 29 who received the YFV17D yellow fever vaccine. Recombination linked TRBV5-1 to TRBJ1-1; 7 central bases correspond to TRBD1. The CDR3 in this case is CASSFRGASTEAFF. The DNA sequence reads TGCGCCAGCAGCTTCAGGGGGGCCAGCACTGAAGCTTTCTTT.